Below, 20 T cell receptor beta chains from the same sample are listed, as sequenced in a study of T cell responses to AZD1222 COVID-19 vaccine. The data were produced by immunoSEQ multiplex PCR, yet TCRdb's version contains in-frame clones alone and is incomplete. The sample records 75,000 to 100,000 clones, around 84% being singletons. The sequencing used peripheral blood, collected on day 0 of AZD1222 vaccination. Receptor source: an adult in good health.

The chain recombines TRBV6-5 with TRBJ2-1; D is possibly TRBD1 (6 bases). The CDR3 has 13 residues. Trimming took off 4 bases at V and 6 bases at J, with 10 bases between the two ends. Germline V gene lookup returns CDR1 MNHEY and CDR2 SVGAGI. CDR3 sequence: CASSSGQTNEQFF. The CDR3 DNA reads TGTGCCAGCAGTTCCGGACAGACCAATGAGCAGTTCTTC.

This clone was found a few times. This rearrangement joins TRBV30 to TRBJ2-2; TRBD1 might be the D (6 bases). Germline lookup yields CDR1 GTSNPN and CDR2 SVGIG (reference sequence). This CDR3 has 13 residues. The V and J ends lost 4 bases and 6 bases respectively, with 12 bases between them. CDR3 nucleotide sequence: TGTGCCTGGAACCTCCAGGGGCCCGGGGAGCTGTTTTTT. It codes for CAWNLQGPGELFF.

The rearrangement uses TRBV10-3 and TRBJ2-7; 9 positions agree with TRBD1. Germline V lookup: CDR1 ENHRY, CDR2 SYGVKD. The CDR3 is made up of 16 amino acids. The V segment lost 4 bases and the J segment 2 bases; nucleotides outside the gene matches: 9. The CDR3 sequence is CAISVRGTGSPYEQYF. In nucleotides, the CDR3 is TGTGCCATCAGTGTTCGGGGGACAGGGAGTCCCTACGAGCAGTACTTC.

This chain uses TRBV7-9 with TRBJ2-1; 8 bases line up with TRBD2. The CDR3 loop spans 17 amino acids. V was clipped by 4 bases and J by 7 bases; unmatched bases: 15. CDR1 is SEHNR, CDR2 FQNEAQ, per germline (reference sequence). The CDR3 reads CASSSYVGGGPRNEQFF. The CDR3 DNA is TGTGCCAGCAGCTCCTACGTCGGGGGGGGCCCGAGGAATGAGCAGTTCTTC.

The count of this clone is one. The chain joins TRBV4-3 to TRBJ2-7, with D unresolved. Trimming shortened V by 0 bases and J by 3 bases, and 18 bases separated the two germline ends. Germline loops: CDR1 LGHNA, CDR2 YSLEER. The CDR3 is 17 residues long. The CDR3 is CASSQDLAGTVVYEQYF. For the CDR3, the DNA is TGCGCCAGCAGCCAAGATCTCGCAGGCACAGTCGTCTACGAGCAGTACTTC.

This clone appeared once. V usage is TRBV7-2 and J usage is TRBJ2-3; D remains unclear. Germline V gives CDR1 SGHTA, CDR2 FQGNSA. The CDR3 sequence is 14 residues long. Trimming stripped 1 base from V and 0 bases from J, with 5 bases between. The DNA for the CDR3 is TGTGCCAGCAGCTTAGACAGAAGCACAGATACGCAGTATTTT. This sequence encodes CASSLDRSTDTQYF.

The CDR3: CASSAPGQGPPLHF. The CDR3 nucleotides are TGTGCCAGCAGCGCACCGGGACAGGGTCCACCCCTCCACTTT. The chain employs TRBV5-6 and TRBJ1-6; the match to TRBD1 covers 9 bases. V shed 4 bases, J shed 11 bases, and the junction held 7 bases outside the gene matches. CDR3 length: 14 amino acids. From germline, CDR1 is SGHDT and CDR2 YYEEEE.

The chain combines TRBV9 with TRBJ1-5; D unresolved. V was clipped by 5 bases and J by 1 base, with 16 bases between them. This CDR3 contains 16 residues. Germline V CDR1 and CDR2: SGDLS, YYNGEE. CDR3 nucleotide sequence: TGTGCCAGCAGTCCAGGAGAAACTAACAGCAATCAGCCCCAGCATTTT. It is translated as CASSPGETNSNQPQHF.

In this sample, this clone turned up once. V and J are TRBV9 and TRBJ2-3, with D perhaps TRBD2 (5 bases). The CDR3 runs to 16 residues. Trimming took off 4 bases at V and 0 bases at J, with 15 bases between the two ends. In germline, CDR1 is SGDLS, CDR2 YYNGEE. The CDR3 DNA sequence: TGTGCCAGCAGCTCCCGGAGGAGCGGAAGCACAGATACGCAGTATTTT. Encoded protein: CASSSRRSGSTDTQYF.

The chain uses TRBV7-2 and TRBJ2-7, with TRBD1 matching 10 bases. CDR1 is SGHTA, CDR2 FQGNSA, per germline. The CDR3 covers 14 residues. V lost 5 bases to trimming and J lost 7 bases; unmatched junction nucleotides: 8. The CDR3 region is CASSSRGTGVEQYF. CDR3 bases: TGTGCCAGCAGCAGCCGAGGGACAGGGGTTGAGCAGTACTTC.

J is TRBJ2-3 and V is TRBV19, with TRBD2 matching 8 bases. The CDR3 sequence is 15 residues long. The germline V gene encodes CDR1 LNHDA and CDR2 SQIVND (reference sequence). After removal of 7 bases from V and 3 bases from J, the junction contained 9 bases not matched to a gene. As DNA, the CDR3 is TGTGCCAGTACTTGGAATAGCGGGGCTACAGATACGCAGTATTTT. Its translation is CASTWNSGATDTQYF.

This chain uses TRBV7-3 with TRBJ2-5, with 9 bases that match TRBD2. There are 14 residues in the CDR3. Losses at the gene ends were 0 bases for V and 5 bases for J; bases not matched to a gene: 1. Germline V gene data show CDR1 as SGHTA and CDR2 as FQGTGA. The CDR3 DNA is TGTGCCAGCAGCTTAACTAGCGGGGGTGAGACCCAGTACTTC. This sequence encodes CASSLTSGGETQYF.

The chain links TRBV11-3 to TRBJ1-2; 9 bases fit TRBD1. V shed 4 bases and J 4 bases; nucleotides not matched to a gene: 1. The CDR3 consists of 13 residues. In germline, CDR1 is SGHNT, CDR2 YENEEA. The CDR3 DNA reads as TGTGCCAGCAGCTCGACAGGGGGCTATGGCTACACCTTC. Its protein is CASSSTGGYGYTF.

This sequence joins TRBV12-5 and TRBJ2-2, with 7 bases that match TRBD2. The CDR3 has 18 residues. Losses at the gene ends were 0 bases for V and 3 bases for J; bases not matched to a gene: 10. CDR1 LGHNT and CDR2 FRNRAP come from the germline V gene. The CDR3 region is CASGLVRRSGGYTGELFF. The CDR3, as DNA: TGTGCTAGTGGTTTGGTACGGAGATCGGGGGGATACACCGGGGAGCTGTTTTTT. Using reference TRBV12-5 and TRBJ2-2 for the parts outside the CDR3, the full variable domain is DARVTQTPRHKVTEMGQEVTMRCQPILGHNTVFWYRQTMMQGLELLAYFRNRAPLDDSGMPKDRFSAEMPDATLATLKIQPSEPRDSAVYFCASGLVRRSGGYTGELFFGEGSRLTVL.

The rearrangement uses TRBV10-3 and TRBJ2-7; D call uncertain. The length of the CDR3 is 14 residues. Germline V gene data show CDR1 as ENHRY and CDR2 as SYGVKD. Trimming took off 0 bases at V and 2 bases at J, with 8 bases between the two ends. CDR3 DNA sequence: TGTGCCATCAGTGAGTCGAAGGCGACCTACGAGCAGTACTTC. Translation gives CAISESKATYEQYF.

This chain links TRBV12-5 with TRBJ1-1; TRBD1 aligns across 7 bases. Germline-derived CDR1 and CDR2 are LGHNT and FRNRAP. The junction had 7 bases not matched to a gene; V was cut back by 5 bases and J by 4 bases. The CDR3 loop spans 14 amino acids. CDR3 nucleotide sequence: TGTGCTAGTGGTCCCCAATCAGGGGGCACTGAAGCTTTCTTT. This codes for CASGPQSGGTEAFF.

V gene TRBV7-9 combines with J gene TRBJ2-7; D is tentatively TRBD1 or TRBD2 (5 bases each). The V end lost 5 bases, the J end lost 2 bases, and 13 bases lay between the germline ends. CDR1 and CDR2 (germline): SEHNR, FQNEAQ (reference sequence). This CDR3 has 14 amino acids. CDR3 in amino acids: CASSPHGTPYEQYF. CDR3 DNA: TGTGCCAGCAGCCCCCATGGGACCCCCTACGAGCAGTACTTC.

This clone was counted between two and nine times. The genes are TRBV6-5 and TRBJ1-1; 8 bases agree with TRBD1. Germline V gene sequence: CDR1 MNHEY, CDR2 SVGAGI. V dropped 6 bases and J dropped 1; count of bases not matched to a gene: 7. CDR3 size: 15 residues. The CDR3 sequence: CASSQGQGWNTEAFF. DNA of the CDR3: TGTGCCAGCAGCCAAGGACAGGGATGGAACACTGAAGCTTTCTTT.

The chain recombines TRBV11-2 with TRBJ1-6; no firm D call. The CDR3 extends over 13 amino acids. Germline-derived CDR1 and CDR2 are SGHAT and FQNNGV. The V end was cut by 0 bases, the J end by 13 bases, with 10 bases between. CDR3 bases: TGTGCCAGCAGCTTAGATCAGGCTGGCCCCCTCCACTTT. Its translation: CASSLDQAGPLHF.

The chain carries TRBV10-2 and TRBJ1-1; D uncertain. Trimming took off 3 bases at V and 4 bases at J, with 12 bases between the two ends. This CDR3 spans 14 amino acids. The germline gives CDR1 WSHSY, CDR2 SAAADI. Here the CDR3 reads CASSDSELTTEAFF. In DNA, the CDR3 is TGCGCCAGCAGTGATAGCGAACTCACCACTGAAGCTTTCTTT.